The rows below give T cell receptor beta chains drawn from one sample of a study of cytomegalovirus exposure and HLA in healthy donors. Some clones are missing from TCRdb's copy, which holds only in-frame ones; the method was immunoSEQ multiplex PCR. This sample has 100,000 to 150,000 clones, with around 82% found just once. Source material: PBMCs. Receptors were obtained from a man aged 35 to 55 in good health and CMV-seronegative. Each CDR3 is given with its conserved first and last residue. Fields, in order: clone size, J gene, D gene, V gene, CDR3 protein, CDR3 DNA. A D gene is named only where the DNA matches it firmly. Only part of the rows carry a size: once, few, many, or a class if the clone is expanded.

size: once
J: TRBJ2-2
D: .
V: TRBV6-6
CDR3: CASSRGQNTGELFF
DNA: TGTGCCAGCAGCCGCGGACAGAACACCGGGGAGCTGTTTTTT

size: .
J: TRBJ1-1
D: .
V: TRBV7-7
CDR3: CASSQGGNTEAFF
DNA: TGTGCTAGCAGCCAAGGAGGGAACACTGAAGCTTTCTTT

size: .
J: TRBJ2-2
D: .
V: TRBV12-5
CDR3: CASGTGNTGELFF
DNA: TGTGCTAGTGGGACAGGGAACACCGGGGAGCTGTTTTTT

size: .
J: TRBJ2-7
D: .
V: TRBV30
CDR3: CAWSANRDEQYF
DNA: TGTGCCTGGAGTGCTAACAGGGACGAGCAGTACTTC

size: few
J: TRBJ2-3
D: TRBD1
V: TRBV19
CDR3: CASSITTGGRRDTQYF
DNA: TGTGCCAGTAGTATAACTACAGGGGGCAGGAGAGATACGCAGTATTTT

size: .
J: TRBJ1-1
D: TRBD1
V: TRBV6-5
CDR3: CASSLTGVNTEAFF
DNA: TGTGCCAGCAGTCTGACAGGGGTGAACACTGAAGCTTTCTTT

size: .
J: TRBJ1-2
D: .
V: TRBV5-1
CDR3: CASSFMGGAGATYGYTF
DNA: TGCGCCAGCAGCTTTATGGGGGGGGCGGGCGCTACGTATGGCTACACCTTC

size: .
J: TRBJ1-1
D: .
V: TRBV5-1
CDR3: CASSPPDGGGRNTEAFF
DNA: TGCGCCAGCAGCCCCCCAGACGGGGGGGGAAGGAACACTGAAGCTTTCTTT

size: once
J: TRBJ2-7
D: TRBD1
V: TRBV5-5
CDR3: CASSFDPGGEQYF
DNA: TGTGCCAGCAGCTTTGATCCAGGGGGCGAGCAGTACTTC

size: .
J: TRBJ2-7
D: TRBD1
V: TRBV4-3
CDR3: CASSYHRGRYEQYF
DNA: TGCGCCAGCAGCTACCACAGGGGCCGATACGAGCAGTACTTC

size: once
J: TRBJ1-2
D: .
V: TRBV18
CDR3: CASSPFSGQIAGYGYTF
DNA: TGTGCCAGCTCACCATTCTCGGGACAAATAGCGGGCTATGGCTACACCTTC

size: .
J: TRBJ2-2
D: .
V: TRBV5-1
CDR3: CASSLLTNGELFF
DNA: TGCGCCAGCAGCTTGCTGACAAACGGGGAGCTGTTTTTT

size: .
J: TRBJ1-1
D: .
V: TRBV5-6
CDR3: CASSLPSGITEAFF
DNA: TGTGCCAGCAGCCTCCCATCGGGGATCACTGAAGCTTTCTTT

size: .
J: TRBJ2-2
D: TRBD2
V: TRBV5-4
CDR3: CASSFEPAGGGTGELFF
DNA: TGTGCCAGCAGCTTTGAACCAGCGGGGGGGGGCACCGGGGAGCTGTTTTTT

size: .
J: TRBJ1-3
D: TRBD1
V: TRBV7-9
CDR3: CASSPTGGIGNTIYF
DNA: TGTGCCAGCAGTCCGACAGGGGGCATAGGAAACACCATATATTTT

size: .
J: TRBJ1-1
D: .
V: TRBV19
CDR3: CASHWGGNTEAFF
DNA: TGTGCCAGCCATTGGGGAGGGAACACTGAAGCTTTCTTT

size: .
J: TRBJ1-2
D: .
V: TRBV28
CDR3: CASTLGGGYTF
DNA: TGTGCCAGCACCCTCGGCGGCGGCTACACCTTC

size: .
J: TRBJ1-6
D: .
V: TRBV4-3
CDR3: CASSFQGNSPLHF
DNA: TGCGCCAGCAGCTTCCAGGGTAATTCACCCCTCCACTTT

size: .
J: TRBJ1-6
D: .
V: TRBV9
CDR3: CASSLTGSPLHF
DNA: TGTGCCAGCAGCCTAACGGGTTCACCCCTCCACTTT

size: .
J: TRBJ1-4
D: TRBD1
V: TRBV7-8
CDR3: CASSLHSGQPATNEKLFF
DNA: TGTGCCAGCAGCTTACACTCGGGACAGCCCGCAACTAATGAAAAACTGTTTTTT

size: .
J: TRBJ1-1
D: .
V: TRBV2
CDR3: CASSPPQGSHTEAFF
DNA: TGTGCCAGCAGTCCGCCCCAGGGCTCTCACACTGAAGCTTTCTTT

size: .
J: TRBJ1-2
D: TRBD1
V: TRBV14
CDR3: CASSRQLGTEYYGYTF
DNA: TGTGCCAGCAGCCGTCAACTCGGGACAGAGTACTATGGCTACACCTTC

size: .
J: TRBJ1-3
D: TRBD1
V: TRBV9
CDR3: CASSTTGAGNTIYF
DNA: TGTGCCAGCAGCACGACAGGGGCTGGAAACACCATATATTTT

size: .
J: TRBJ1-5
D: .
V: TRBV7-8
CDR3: CASSLEGVVGNQPQHF
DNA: TGTGCCAGCAGCTTAGAGGGGGTTGTGGGCAATCAGCCCCAGCATTTT

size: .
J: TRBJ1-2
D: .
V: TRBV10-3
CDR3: CAISEMRRDAGGYTF
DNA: TGTGCCATCAGTGAGATGCGGCGGGACGCGGGGGGCTACACCTTC

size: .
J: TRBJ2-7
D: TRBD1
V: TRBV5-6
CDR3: CASSWPGGEQYF
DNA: TGTGCCAGCAGCTGGCCAGGGGGCGAGCAGTACTTC

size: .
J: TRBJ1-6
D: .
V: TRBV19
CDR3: CASSIATPQISPLHF
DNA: TGTGCCAGTAGTATAGCAACCCCGCAGATTTCACCCCTCCACTTT

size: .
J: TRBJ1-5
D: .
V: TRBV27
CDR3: CAVRGGPYQPQHF
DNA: TGTGCCGTGCGCGGGGGTCCCTATCAGCCCCAGCATTTT

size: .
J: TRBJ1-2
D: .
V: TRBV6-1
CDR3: CASSAREVYSGYTF
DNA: TGTGCCAGCAGTGCCAGGGAAGTATATAGCGGCTACACCTTC

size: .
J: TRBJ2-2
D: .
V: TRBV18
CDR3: CASSPVPGAANTGELFF
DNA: TGTGCCAGCTCACCAGTCCCAGGGGCGGCGAACACCGGGGAGCTGTTTTTT

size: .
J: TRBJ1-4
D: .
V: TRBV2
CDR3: CASRQGDEKLFF
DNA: TGTGCCAGCAGACAGGGTGATGAAAAACTGTTTTTT

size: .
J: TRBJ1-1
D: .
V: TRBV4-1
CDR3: CASSHPVGQGNTEAFF
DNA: TGCGCCAGCAGCCACCCGGTTGGGCAGGGGAACACTGAAGCTTTCTTT

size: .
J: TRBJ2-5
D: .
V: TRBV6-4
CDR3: CASSVIAEPQETQYF
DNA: TGTGCCAGCAGTGTTATAGCGGAACCTCAAGAGACCCAGTACTTC

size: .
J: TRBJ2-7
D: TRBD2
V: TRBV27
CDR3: CASSWDRGGEQYF
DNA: TGTGCCAGCAGTTGGGACCGCGGGGGCGAGCAGTACTTC

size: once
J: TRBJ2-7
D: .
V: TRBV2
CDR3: CASSGTYEQYF
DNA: TGTGCCAGCAGCGGGACCTACGAGCAGTACTTC

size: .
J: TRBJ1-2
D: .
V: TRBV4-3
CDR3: CASSQDGGVYGYTF
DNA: TGCGCCAGCAGCCAAGATGGAGGGGTCTATGGCTACACCTTC

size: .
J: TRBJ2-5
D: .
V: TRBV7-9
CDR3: CASSLLEYQGTQYF
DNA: TGTGCCAGCAGCTTATTGGAATATCAGGGGACCCAGTACTTC

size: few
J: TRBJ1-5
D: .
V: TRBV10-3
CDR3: CAISESEFLNQPQHF
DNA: TGTGCCATCAGTGAGTCCGAGTTTCTCAATCAGCCCCAGCATTTT

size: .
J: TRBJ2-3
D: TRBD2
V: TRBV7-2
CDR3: CASSLEGLTDTQYF
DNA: TGTGCCAGCAGCTTAGAGGGACTAACAGATACGCAGTATTTT

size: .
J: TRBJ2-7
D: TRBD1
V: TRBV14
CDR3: CASSNSGQRNEQYF
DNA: TGTGCCAGTAGCAACTCGGGACAGAGAAACGAGCAGTACTTC

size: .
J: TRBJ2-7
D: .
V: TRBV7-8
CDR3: CASSLATRNGEQYF
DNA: TGTGCCAGCAGCTTAGCGACCAGGAACGGCGAGCAGTACTTC

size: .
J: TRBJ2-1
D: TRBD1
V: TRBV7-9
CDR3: CASSPGQGSYNEQFF
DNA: TGTGCCAGCAGCCCTGGACAGGGATCCTACAATGAGCAGTTCTTC

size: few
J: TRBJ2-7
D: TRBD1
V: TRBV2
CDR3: CASLTGQGEQYF
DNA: TGTGCCAGCTTGACAGGGCAGGGCGAGCAGTACTTC

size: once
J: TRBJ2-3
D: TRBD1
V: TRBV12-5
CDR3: CASGPGTGDTDTQYF
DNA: TGTGCTAGTGGTCCCGGGACAGGAGACACAGATACGCAGTATTTT

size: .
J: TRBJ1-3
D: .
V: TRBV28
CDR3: CASGGGRHSGNTIYF
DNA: TGTGCCAGCGGGGGGGGCCGACACTCTGGAAACACCATATATTTT

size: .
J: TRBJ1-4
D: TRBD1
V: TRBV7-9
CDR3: CASSPDRVSEKLFF
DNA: TGTGCCAGCAGCCCGGACAGGGTGTCTGAAAAACTGTTTTTT

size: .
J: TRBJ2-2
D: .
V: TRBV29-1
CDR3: CSVGQGTGELFF
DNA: TGCAGCGTTGGGCAGGGGACCGGGGAGCTGTTTTTT

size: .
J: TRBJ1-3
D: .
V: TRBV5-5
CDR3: CASSEIVLSGNTIYF
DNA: TGTGCCAGCAGCGAAATCGTACTATCGGGAAACACCATATATTTT

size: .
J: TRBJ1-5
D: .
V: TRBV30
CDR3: CAWSPGRNQPQHF
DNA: TGTGCCTGGTCACCGGGAAGGAATCAGCCCCAGCATTTT

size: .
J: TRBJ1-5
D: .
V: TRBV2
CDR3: CASSEFYQYSNQPQHF
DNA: TGTGCCAGCAGTGAATTTTACCAGTATAGCAATCAGCCCCAGCATTTT

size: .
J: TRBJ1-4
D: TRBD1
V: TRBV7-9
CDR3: CASSPHQGVEEKLFF
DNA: TGTGCCAGCAGCCCCCACCAGGGGGTAGAGGAAAAACTGTTTTTT

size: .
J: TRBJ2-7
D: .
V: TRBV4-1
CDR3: CASSQAPAGTYEQYF
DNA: TGCGCCAGCAGCCAAGCCCCCGCAGGCACCTACGAGCAGTACTTC

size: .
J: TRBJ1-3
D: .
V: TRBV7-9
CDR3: CASSSLYGNTIYF
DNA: TGTGCCAGCAGCTCCCTCTATGGAAACACCATATATTTT

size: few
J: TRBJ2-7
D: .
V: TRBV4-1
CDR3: CASSHRRSYEQYF
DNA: TGCGCCAGCAGCCACAGAAGGAGCTACGAGCAGTACTTC

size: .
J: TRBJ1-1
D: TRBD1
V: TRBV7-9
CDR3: CASSSMGQEAFF
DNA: TGTGCCAGCAGCTCTATGGGACAGGAAGCTTTCTTT

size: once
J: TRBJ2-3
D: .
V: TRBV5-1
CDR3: CASSLNGADTQYF
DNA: TGCGCCAGCAGCTTGAACGGGGCAGATACGCAGTATTTT

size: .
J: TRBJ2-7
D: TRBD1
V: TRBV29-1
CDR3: CSVGPDRVAVEQYF
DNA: TGCAGCGTTGGACCAGACAGGGTGGCGGTCGAGCAGTACTTC

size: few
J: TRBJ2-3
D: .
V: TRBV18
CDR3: CASSPMTGTQYF
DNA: TGTGCCAGCTCTCCTATGACGGGAACGCAGTATTTT

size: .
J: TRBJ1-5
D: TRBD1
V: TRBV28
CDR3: CASSPAGQGSNQPQHF
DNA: TGTGCCAGCAGTCCCGCCGGACAGGGGAGCAATCAGCCCCAGCATTTT

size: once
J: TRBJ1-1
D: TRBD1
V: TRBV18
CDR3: CASSPDRGTEAFF
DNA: TGTGCCAGCTCACCCGACAGGGGCACTGAAGCTTTCTTT